Included here is one TCR beta chain sequence, with context. Its specificity is not known. This sample is drawn from a study of cytomegalovirus exposure and HLA in healthy donors. Study-wide background: The roughly 670 first-cohort repertoires shared a platform with the 110 or so validation repertoires, as reported in a later analysis. Points from the study as a whole: Cytomegalovirus-associated TCR beta chains were listed, numbering 150 to 200.

Sequenced by immunoSEQ multiplex PCR; TCRdb stores in-frame clones only, minus some. The data hold roughly 48,000 clones, with approximately 95% observed a single time. The donors were part of the 120-subject validation cohort, which stood apart from the approximately 630-subject first cohort. In germline, CDR1 is SEHNR, CDR2 FQNEAQ (reference sequence). J lost 5 bases, V lost 4 bases, and 4 bases had no gene match. This CDR3 region has 15 residues. The chain has TRBV7-9 and TRBJ2-5; 13 nucleotides align to TRBD2. Sequenced sample: PBMCs. The TCR comes from a young woman in good health and CMV-seropositive. CDR3 DNA sequence: TGTGCCAGCAGCTCGGGGACTAGCGGGACGGAGACCCAGTACTTC. Amino acid sequence: CASSSGTSGTETQYF.